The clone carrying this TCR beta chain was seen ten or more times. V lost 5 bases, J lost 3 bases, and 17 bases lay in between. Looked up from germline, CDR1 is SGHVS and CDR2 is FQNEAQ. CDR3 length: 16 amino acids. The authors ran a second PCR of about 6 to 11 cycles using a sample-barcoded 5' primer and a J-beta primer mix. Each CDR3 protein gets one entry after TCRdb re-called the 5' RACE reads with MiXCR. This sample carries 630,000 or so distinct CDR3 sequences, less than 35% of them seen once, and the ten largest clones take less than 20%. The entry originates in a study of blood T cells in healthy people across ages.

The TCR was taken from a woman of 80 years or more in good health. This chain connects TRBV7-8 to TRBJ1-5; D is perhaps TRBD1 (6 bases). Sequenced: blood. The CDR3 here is CASSPEGGLPNQPQHF. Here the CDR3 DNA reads TGTGCCAGCAGCCCCGAGGGGGGGCTCCCCAATCAGCCCCAGCATTTT.